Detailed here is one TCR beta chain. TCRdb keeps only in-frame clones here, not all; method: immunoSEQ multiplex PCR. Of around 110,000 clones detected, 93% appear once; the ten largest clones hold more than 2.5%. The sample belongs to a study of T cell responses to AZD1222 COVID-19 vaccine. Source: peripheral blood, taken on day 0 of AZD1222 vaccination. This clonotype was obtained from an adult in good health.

Written as DNA, the CDR3 is TGTGCCAGCAGAGGACAGACCGCTGAAGCTTTCTTT. It encodes CASRGQTAEAFF. The rearrangement links TRBV6-6 to TRBJ1-1; tentative D call: TRBD1 (6 bases). Trimming removed 6 bases from V and 6 bases from J, with 11 bases in between. The germline V gene encodes CDR1 MNHNY and CDR2 SVGAGI (reference sequence). The CDR3 is made up of 12 amino acids.